One sample yielded the 2 T cell receptor beta chains listed below, sequenced in a study of glioma-infiltrating T cells after dendritic cell vaccination. Sequenced by immunoSEQ multiplex PCR; TCRdb stores in-frame clones only, minus some. The sample lists fewer than 85,000 clones; about 87% were seen once. This material consisted of blood, taken before dendritic cell vaccination. The receptors come from a human donor with glioblastoma.

V is TRBV19 and J is TRBJ2-7; D might be TRBD2 (6 bases). Germline CDR1 LNHDA, CDR2 SQIVND (reference sequence). This CDR3 is 15 amino acids long. Deletions cut 1 base from V and 4 bases from J, with 14 bases between. The CDR3 spells CASSIGPGVSYEQYF. For the CDR3, the DNA is TGTGCCAGTAGTATAGGGCCGGGAGTCTCTTACGAGCAGTACTTC.

The chain uses TRBV28 and TRBJ1-5, with D possibly TRBD1 on 5 matching bases. Germline CDR1 and CDR2: MDHEN and SYDVKM. V gave up 1 base and J gave up 5 bases, with 9 bases separating them. This CDR3 comprises 14 residues. The CDR3 bases are TGTGCCAGCAGTTTATACCGGGGGGATCAGCCCCAGCATTTT. Its protein is CASSLYRGDQPQHF.